This T cell receptor beta chain stems from a study of graft-versus-host responses after intestinal transplantation. About the research overall: Anti-thymocyte globulin induction, then tacrolimus and steroids for 3 to 4 years, went to all recipients.

Assay: immunoSEQ multiplex PCR; the TCRdb copy retains only in-frame clones and omits some. Of under 30,000 clones listed, more than 85% are singletons. A word on this clone: Its antigen remains unknown.

Findings and caveats of the study: GvH clones detected in recipient marrow included some appearing first in ileum or blood. The study found high graft-versus-host to host-versus-graft clonal ratios in allografts of patients with graft-donor T cell macrochimerism.

The TCR comes from a human patient who received an intestinal transplant, so some T cells may come from the graft donor. Sequences were derived from PBMCs, sampled 18 days after transplant.

CDR3 region: CASSQDGSGTYEQYF. The DNA for the CDR3 is TGTGCCAGCAGCCAAGATGGGTCAGGGACCTACGAGCAGTACTTC. The rearrangement links TRBV4-2 to TRBJ2-7, with D perhaps matching TRBD1 (5 bases). This CDR3 has 15 amino acids. V gave up 0 bases and J gave up 2 bases, with 11 bases separating them. CDR1 LGHNA and CDR2 YNFKEQ come from the germline V gene.